Given below is one T cell receptor (beta chain) in context. Its antigen is still unknown. This CDR3 spans 13 amino acids. CDR1 is SNHLY, CDR2 FYNNEI, per germline. V dropped 4 bases and J dropped 8 bases, with 11 bases sitting between them. The data originate from a study of cytomegalovirus exposure and HLA in healthy donors. Study-wide results and limits: Most of the TCR beta V segments (in an earlier analysis) were productive either about 87% or about 30% of the time. Accurate prediction of HLA-A and HLA-B alleles (for most subjects) was reportedly achieved from TCR beta sequences.

It was with 60 Vbeta and 13 Jbeta primers that the PCR ran. Sequencing was performed with immunoSEQ multiplex PCR; in TCRdb, only in-frame clones are kept and a portion is missing. The sample consists of roughly 180,000 clones, about 9% of them appearing once. Sequencing used PBMCs. This TCR derives from a woman in her 30s in good health and CMV-seropositive. The chain combines TRBV2 with TRBJ1-4, with D unclear. The CDR3 protein is CASSVEFGEKLFF. The CDR3 bases are TGTGCCAGCAGTGTGGAGTTTGGGGAAAAACTGTTTTTT.